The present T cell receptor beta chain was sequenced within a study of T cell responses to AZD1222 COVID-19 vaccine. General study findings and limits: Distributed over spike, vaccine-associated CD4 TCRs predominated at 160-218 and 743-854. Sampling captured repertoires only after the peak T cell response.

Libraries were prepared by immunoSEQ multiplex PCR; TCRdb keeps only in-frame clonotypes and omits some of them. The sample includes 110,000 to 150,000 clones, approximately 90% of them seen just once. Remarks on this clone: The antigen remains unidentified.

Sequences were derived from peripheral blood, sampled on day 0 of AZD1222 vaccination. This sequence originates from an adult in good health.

CDR3 loop: CASSRQSGGPPYEQYF. The CDR3 DNA sequence: TGTGCCAGCAGTCGACAATCGGGGGGGCCTCCCTACGAGCAGTACTTC. The rearrangement links TRBV6-6 to TRBJ2-7; TRBD2 agrees at 8 bases. Germline V gene data show CDR1 as MNHNY and CDR2 as SVGAGI (reference sequence). After removal of 5 bases from V and 2 bases from J, the junction contained 11 bases not matched to a gene. This CDR3 comprises 16 residues.